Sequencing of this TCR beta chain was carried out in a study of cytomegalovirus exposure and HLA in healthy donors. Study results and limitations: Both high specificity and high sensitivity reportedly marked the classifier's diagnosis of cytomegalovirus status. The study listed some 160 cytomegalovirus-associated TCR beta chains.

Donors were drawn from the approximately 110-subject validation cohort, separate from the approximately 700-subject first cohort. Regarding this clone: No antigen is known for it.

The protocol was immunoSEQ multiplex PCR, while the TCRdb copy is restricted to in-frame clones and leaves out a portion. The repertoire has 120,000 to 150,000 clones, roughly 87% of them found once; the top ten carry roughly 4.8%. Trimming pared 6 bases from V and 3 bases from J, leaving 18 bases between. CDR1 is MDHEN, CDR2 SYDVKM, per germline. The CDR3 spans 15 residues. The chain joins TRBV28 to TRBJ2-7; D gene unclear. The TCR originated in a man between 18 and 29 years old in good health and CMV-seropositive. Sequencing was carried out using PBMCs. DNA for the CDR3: TGTGCCAGCAGCCCAGTCGACACCCCAGACTACGAGCAGTACTTC. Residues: CASSPVDTPDYEQYF.